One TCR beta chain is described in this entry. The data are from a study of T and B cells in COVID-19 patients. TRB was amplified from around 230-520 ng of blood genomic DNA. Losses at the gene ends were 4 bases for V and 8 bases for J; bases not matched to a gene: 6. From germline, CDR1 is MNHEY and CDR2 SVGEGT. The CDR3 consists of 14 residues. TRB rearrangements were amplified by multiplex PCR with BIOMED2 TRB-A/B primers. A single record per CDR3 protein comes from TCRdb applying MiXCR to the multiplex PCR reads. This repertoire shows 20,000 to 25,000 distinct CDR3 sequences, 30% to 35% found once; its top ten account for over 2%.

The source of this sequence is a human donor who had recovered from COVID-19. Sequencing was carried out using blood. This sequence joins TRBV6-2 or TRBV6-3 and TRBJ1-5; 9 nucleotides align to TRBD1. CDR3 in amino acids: CASSLTGGSEPQHF. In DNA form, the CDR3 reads TGTGCCAGCAGTTTGACAGGGGGTAGTGAGCCCCAGCATTTT.